The sample holds a few counts of the clone carrying this TCR beta chain. The sample is drawn from a study of post-analysis software for immune sequencing data. In the study overall: The disease courses covered relapsing-remitting, secondary progressive and progressive-relapsing multiple sclerosis.

Sequencing libraries made from TCR beta cDNA carried unique molecular identifiers. TCRdb reprocessed the PCR reads via MiXCR and lists one record per CDR3 protein. This table has a few hundred thousand distinct CDR3 sequences, under 40% appearing once. This sequence originates from a girl aged 2 to 17 with multiple sclerosis. Material for sequencing was blood.

The CDR3 spells CSARTSGGGPYNEQFF. As DNA, the CDR3 is TGCAGTGCTAGGACTAGCGGGGGGGGCCCCTACAATGAGCAGTTCTTC. The chain combines TRBV20-1 with TRBJ2-1; 14 bases map to TRBD2. Germline CDR1 DFQATT, CDR2 SNEGSKA (reference sequence). V lost 3 bases to trimming and J lost 2 bases; unmatched junction nucleotides: 3. The CDR3 contains 16 residues.